The T cell receptor (beta chain) under discussion was sequenced for a study of cytomegalovirus exposure and HLA in healthy donors. Study outcomes and limitations: It has been reported that TCR beta sequences accurately predicted the HLA-A and HLA-B alleles of most subjects. With high specificity and sensitivity, the classifier reportedly diagnosed cytomegalovirus status.

Nominally healthy donors provided the samples, though records likely missed some immune exposures. Concerning this clone itself: Its antigen is still unknown. One end of the junction fails to match germline, which may point to a read error.

The CDR3 loop spans 16 amino acids. Germline V gene data show CDR1 as SGHNT and CDR2 as YYREEE (reference sequence). The PCR ran on 60 Vbeta and 13 Jbeta primers. Profiling relied on immunoSEQ multiplex PCR, and the TCRdb table lists in-frame clones only, not all of them. The table includes 150,000 or so clones, 70% to 80% detected once. The chain couples TRBV5-4 to TRBJ1-2, with 11 bases aligning to TRBD1. The clonotype was recovered from a man aged 25-45 years in good health and CMV-seronegative. Material: PBMCs. CDR3 residues: CASSSPGTGGGYGYPF. As DNA, the CDR3 is TGTGCCAGCAGCTCGCCCGGGACAGGGGGTGGCTATGGCTACCCCTTC.